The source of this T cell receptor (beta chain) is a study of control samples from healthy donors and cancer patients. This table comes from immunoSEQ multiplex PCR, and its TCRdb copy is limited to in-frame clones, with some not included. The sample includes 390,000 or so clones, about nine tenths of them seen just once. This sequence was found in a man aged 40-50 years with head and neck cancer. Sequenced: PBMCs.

CDR3 residues: CASSTPGLGRRDGYTF. The DNA of the CDR3 is TGTGCCAGTAGTACGCCGGGACTTGGGAGAAGGGATGGCTACACCTTC. V is TRBV19 and J is TRBJ1-2; tentative D call: TRBD1 (5 bases). The germline CDR1 and CDR2 sequences are LNHDA and SQIVND (reference sequence). Trimming took 4 bases from V and 6 from J, leaving 21 bases between them. CDR3 length equals 16 residues.